This T cell receptor beta chain was captured in a study of shared clonotypes between healthy human individuals. The method was immunoSEQ multiplex PCR; TCRdb's version includes in-frame clones alone and lacks a portion of them. The data hold under 80,000 clones, with about 65% observed a single time. Germline V gene lookup returns CDR1 SGDLS and CDR2 YYNGEE. The CDR3 contains 14 residues. V lost 3 bases, J lost 4 bases, and 13 bases lay in between. The sequence was obtained from a man between 25 and 39 years old in good health. The V call is TRBV9, the J call TRBJ1-2; D may be TRBD1 (6 bases). Specimen: memory CD8+ T cells sorted from blood. Subset reported: CD45RO+ cells pooled with CCR7-negative TemRA cells. CDR3 DNA sequence: TGTGCCAGCAGCGCCGGGAGGGGGGGCTATGGCTACACCTTC. It yields the protein CASSAGRGGYGYTF.